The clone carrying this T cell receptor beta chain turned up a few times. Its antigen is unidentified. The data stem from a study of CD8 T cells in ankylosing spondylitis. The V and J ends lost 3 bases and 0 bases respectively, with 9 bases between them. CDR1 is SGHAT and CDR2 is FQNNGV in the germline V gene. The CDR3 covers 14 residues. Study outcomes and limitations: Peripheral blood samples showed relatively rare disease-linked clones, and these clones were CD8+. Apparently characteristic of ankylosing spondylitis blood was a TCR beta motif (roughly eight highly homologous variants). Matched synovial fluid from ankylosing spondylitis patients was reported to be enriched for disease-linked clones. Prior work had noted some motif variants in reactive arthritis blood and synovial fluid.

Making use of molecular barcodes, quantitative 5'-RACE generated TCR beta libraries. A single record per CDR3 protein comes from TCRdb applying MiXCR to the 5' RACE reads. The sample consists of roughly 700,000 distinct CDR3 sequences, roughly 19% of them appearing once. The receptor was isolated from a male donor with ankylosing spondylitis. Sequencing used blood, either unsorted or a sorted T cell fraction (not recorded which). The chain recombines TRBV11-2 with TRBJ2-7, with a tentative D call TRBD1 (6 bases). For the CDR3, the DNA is TGTGCCAGCAGCTTTAACAGGGTCTCCTACGAGCAGTACTTC. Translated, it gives CASSFNRVSYEQYF.